Below are 26 T cell receptor beta chains sequenced from a single sample in a study of blood T cell repertoires in COVID-19 (dated by TCRdb to about 2020). The library was generated by the immunoSEQ multiplex PCR assay. As stored in TCRdb, this immuneACCESS dataset retains in-frame rearrangements with V and J assigned. A fraction of the clones does not appear; measured against another copy, unresolved V genes explain less than half of the discrepancy, and the remainder lacks a known reason. For this sample the table gives about 170,000 clones, of which about 83% were detected only once. Clones ranked in the top ten supply 3.7% of the sample. Specimen: peripheral blood. These receptors came from a man in his late teens or twenties with active or convalescent COVID-19.

The chain couples TRBV30 to TRBJ2-7; 8 bases map to TRBD2. V was pared by 3 bases and J by 5 bases, with 15 bases of the junction left unmatched. The CDR3 has 16 residues. Germline CDR1 and CDR2: GTSNPN and SVGIG (reference sequence). The CDR3 sequence: CAWSPTDSGSFNEQYF. For the CDR3, the DNA is TGTGCCTGGAGCCCCACCGACAGCGGGAGTTTCAACGAGCAGTACTTC.

The chain uses TRBV14 and TRBJ1-1; D not certain. This CDR3 spans 13 amino acids. Per germline, CDR1 SGHDN and CDR2 FVKESK. Between the trimmed V and J ends, which lost 7 bases and 0 bases, there was a span of 9 bases. The CDR3, as DNA: TGTGCCAGCAAAACGCGGGTGAACACTGAAGCTTTCTTT. Translating it yields CASKTRVNTEAFF. Looking up the rest from reference TRBV14 and TRBJ1-1 gives the full variable domain: EAGVTQFPSHSVIEKGQTVTLRCDPISGHDNLYWYRRVMGKEIKFLLHFVKESKQDESGMPNNRFLAERTGGTYSTLKVQPAELEDSGVYFCASKTRVNTEAFFGQGTRLTVV.

V gene TRBV27 combines with J gene TRBJ1-3; D call uncertain. Germline lookup yields CDR1 MNHEY and CDR2 SMNVEV (reference sequence). Trimming took off 6 bases at V and 7 bases at J, with 13 bases between the two ends. This CDR3 has 13 residues. The DNA of the CDR3 is TGTGCCAGCAGACCCCGAGGGCTCAACACCATATATTTT. Amino acid sequence: CASRPRGLNTIYF.

This clone has just one count. The CDR3 is CASSLAGRTSGSPQYF. As DNA, the CDR3 is TGTGCCAGCAGCTTGGCGGGGCGGACTAGCGGGTCCCCACAGTACTTC. This chain connects TRBV5-4 to TRBJ2-7; 11 bases match TRBD2. CDR1 and CDR2 from the germline V gene are SGHNT and YYREEE (reference sequence). The CDR3 is 16 residues long. The trim removed 0 bases at V and 10 bases at J, leaving 12 bases unmatched.

The chain is built from TRBV7-9 and TRBJ2-3; unclear D gene. Trimming removed 3 bases from V and 6 bases from J, with 7 bases in between. The germline CDR1 and CDR2 sequences are SEHNR and FQNEAQ (reference sequence). The CDR3 has 12 amino acids. CDR3 in DNA: TGTGCCAGCAGCTTCTTTCCCGATACGCAGTATTTT. Translation: CASSFFPDTQYF.

This CDR3 is CAIRRGGFTGELFF. In DNA, the CDR3 is TGTGCCATCAGGAGGGGGGGCTTCACCGGGGAGCTGTTTTTT. This chain joins TRBV10-3 and TRBJ2-2; possibly TRBD2 for D (7 bases). Germline V gene lookup returns CDR1 ENHRY and CDR2 SYGVKD. Trimming left V 6 bases short and J 4 bases short, with 12 bases between. CDR3 length: 14 residues.

The V call is TRBV19, the J call TRBJ1-5, with D possibly TRBD1 on 5 matching bases. The germline CDR1 and CDR2 sequences are LNHDA and SQIVND (reference sequence). The CDR3 is made up of 14 amino acids. Here the CDR3 reads CATGGSVVHQPQHF. The DNA for the CDR3 is TGTGCGACGGGGGGTAGCGTCGTCCATCAGCCCCAGCATTTT.

The chain joins TRBV11-2 to TRBJ2-1; 14 nucleotides agree with TRBD2. The CDR3 loop spans 15 amino acids. The junction had 0 bases not matched to a gene; V was cut back by 0 bases and J by 8 bases. Germline lookup yields CDR1 SGHAT and CDR2 FQNNGV. The CDR3 loop is CASSLEGLAGDEQFF. CDR3 bases: TGTGCCAGCAGCTTAGAGGGACTAGCGGGAGATGAGCAGTTCTTC.

This chain joins TRBV18 and TRBJ2-5; the match to TRBD1 covers 8 bases. The V and J ends lost 3 bases and 4 bases, in that order; junction bases with no gene match: 7. This CDR3 has 15 residues. The germline CDR1 and CDR2 sequences are KGHSH and LQKENI. CDR3 sequence (DNA): TGTGCCAGCTCACCCCCGGACAGGGCCGGAGAGACCCAGTACTTC. This sequence encodes CASSPPDRAGETQYF. Combining the CDR3 with reference TRBV18 and TRBJ2-5 gives the whole variable domain NAGVMQNPRHLVRRRGQEARLRCSPMKGHSHVYWYRQLPEEGLKFMVYLQKENIIDESGMPKERFSAEFPKEGPSILRIQQVVRGDSAAYFCASSPPDRAGETQYFGPGTRLLVL.

V is TRBV9 and J is TRBJ2-7; TRBD1 matches at 7 bases. Germline V gene data show CDR1 as SGDLS and CDR2 as YYNGEE. The CDR3 length is 15 residues. The trim removed 0 bases at V and 3 bases at J, leaving 6 bases unmatched. The CDR3 reads CASSVAGTENYEQYF. CDR3 DNA sequence: TGTGCCAGCAGCGTAGCCGGGACAGAAAACTACGAGCAGTACTTC.

The rearrangement joins TRBV28 to TRBJ2-6; D may be TRBD1 (5 bases). V shed 6 bases and J shed 0 bases, with 27 bases lying between them. The CDR3 runs 21 residues. Germline values: CDR1 MDHEN, CDR2 SYDVKM. CDR3 in amino acids: CASRTPPLRTTESSGANVLTF. The CDR3 nucleotides read TGTGCCAGCAGGACCCCACCGCTAAGGACAACTGAGAGCTCTGGGGCCAACGTCCTGACTTTC.

The chain joins TRBV25-1 to TRBJ2-5; D possibly corresponds to TRBD2 (5 bases). Between the trimmed V and J ends, which lost 2 bases and 4 bases, there was a span of 17 bases. Germline V gives CDR1 MGHDK, CDR2 SYGVNS. The CDR3 is made up of 16 amino acids. CDR3 nucleotide sequence: TGTGCCAGCAGTGAACGGGGTCCGGGATCGTCAGAGACCCAGTACTTC. It specifies CASSERGPGSSETQYF.

The chain joins TRBV24-1 to TRBJ2-2; D uncertain. Germline values: CDR1 KGHDR, CDR2 SFDVKD. Trimming removed 4 bases at V and 4 bases at J, with 12 bases between. The CDR3 has 15 amino acids. CDR3 in amino acids: CATSDLSGGTGELFF. DNA of the CDR3: TGTGCCACCAGTGACCTGTCTGGCGGCACCGGGGAGCTGTTTTTT.

The genes are TRBV28 and TRBJ1-4, with 9 bases identical to TRBD1. The CDR3 runs to 14 residues. Germline CDR1 and CDR2: MDHEN and SYDVKM. V lost 6 bases, J lost 8 bases, and 7 bases stayed unmatched. The DNA of the CDR3 is TGTGCCAGCAGCAGCGGGACAGGGTACGAAAAACTGTTTTTT. It translates to CASSSGTGYEKLFF.

The gene calls are TRBV6-5 and TRBJ2-5; perhaps TRBD2 as D (5 bases). The CDR3 is 16 residues long. Looked up from germline, CDR1 is MNHEY and CDR2 is SVGAGI. With 3 bases removed from V and 3 bases from J, the gap between germline ends came to 17 bases. The CDR3 is CASSYSGVQSEETQYF. In DNA, the CDR3 is TGTGCCAGCAGTTATTCCGGGGTCCAAAGCGAAGAGACCCAGTACTTC.

The chain links TRBV19 to TRBJ2-2; D call uncertain. The germline V and J ends were trimmed by 1 base and 3 bases, with 15 bases remaining between them. The CDR3 is 17 amino acids. In germline, CDR1 is LNHDA, CDR2 SQIVND (reference sequence). As DNA, the CDR3 is TGTGCCAGTAGTATAGGAGGCTTTTCCACGGACACCGGGGAGCTGTTTTTT. This encodes CASSIGGFSTDTGELFF.

J is TRBJ1-1 and V is TRBV5-1; a possible D gene is TRBD1 (6 bases). CDR1 and CDR2 (germline): SGHRS, YFSETQ. The length of the CDR3 is 15 residues. V lost 1 base, J lost 5 bases, and 15 bases lay in between. The CDR3 region has the DNA TGCGCCAGCAGCTTGATGGTGACAGGTGATACTGAAGCTTTCTTT. Encoded protein: CASSLMVTGDTEAFF.

This clone was found a few times. The chain combines TRBV10-2 with TRBJ2-7; D unresolved. The V end lost 3 bases, the J end lost 4 bases, and 7 bases lay between the germline ends. The germline CDR1 and CDR2 sequences are WSHSY and SAAADI. The length of the CDR3 is 12 residues. CDR3 DNA: TGCGCCAGCAGTGATAGAGCATACGAGCAGTACGTC. Its translation: CASSDRAYEQYV.

The chain employs TRBV6-5 and TRBJ1-1; TRBD1 might be the D (5 bases). The length of the CDR3 is 15 residues. Germline assignment: CDR1 MNHEY and CDR2 SVGAGI. Trimming shortened V by 6 bases and J by 1 base, and 15 bases separated the two germline ends. CDR3 loop: CASSAGLPTNTEAFF. CDR3 coding DNA: TGTGCCAGCAGCGCGGGACTGCCGACGAACACTGAAGCTTTCTTT.

The V gene is TRBV6-5, the J gene TRBJ2-1, with a tentative D call TRBD1 (6 bases). The germline CDR1 and CDR2 sequences are MNHEY and SVGAGI. V lost 6 bases and J lost 12, with 15 bases in between. The length of the CDR3 is 12 residues. The chain's CDR3 is CASRGGGSGQFF. CDR3 in DNA: TGTGCCAGCAGAGGGGGTGGGAGCGGGCAGTTCTTC.

V is TRBV10-3 and J is TRBJ2-1; TRBD1 aligns across 8 bases. The CDR3 extends over 14 amino acids. CDR1 and CDR2 (germline): ENHRY, SYGVKD. Trimming took 7 bases from V and 6 from J; bases not matched to a gene: 8. CDR3 nucleotides: TGTGCCATCACGACGGGGACAGGACTCAATGAGCAGTTCTTC. Residues: CAITTGTGLNEQFF.

The genes are TRBV28 and TRBJ2-7, with D hard to call. CDR3 length: 12 amino acids. CDR1 and CDR2 (germline): MDHEN, SYDVKM. V shed 2 bases and J shed 5 bases, with 7 bases lying between them. CDR3 loop: CASSLSSDEQYF. The DNA for the CDR3 is TGTGCCAGCAGTTTAAGCAGCGACGAGCAGTACTTC.

This chain connects TRBV6-1 to TRBJ1-5; a possible D gene is TRBD1 (5 bases). In germline, CDR1 is MNHNS, CDR2 SASEGT. The CDR3 has 14 amino acids. With 1 base removed from V and 2 bases from J, the gap between germline ends came to 6 bases. CDR3 DNA: TGTGCCAGCAGTGAAGGGGGCGGCAATCAGCCCCAGCATTTT. It translates to CASSEGGGNQPQHF.

The chain has TRBV5-1 and TRBJ2-2, with a tentative D call TRBD2 (6 bases). The ends were cut back, 4 bases at V and 7 bases at J, with 17 bases in the middle. Germline V gene sequence: CDR1 SGHRS, CDR2 YFSETQ. The CDR3 spans 15 residues. The CDR3 bases are TGCGCCAGCAGCCGGGACTCGGGGTTTGTCGGGGAGCTGTTTTTT. Translated: CASSRDSGFVGELFF.

The genes are TRBV5-1 and TRBJ2-5, with D perhaps TRBD1 (5 bases). V was pared by 0 bases and J by 9 bases, with 6 bases between. This CDR3 has 11 residues. CDR1 is SGHRS and CDR2 is YFSETQ in the germline V gene. The CDR3 sequence is CASSLEGAQYF. CDR3 nucleotide sequence: TGCGCCAGCAGCTTGGAAGGGGCCCAGTACTTC.

The chain has TRBV5-1 and TRBJ1-1, with D possibly TRBD1 on 6 matching bases. V was cut by 5 bases and J by 3 bases, with 14 bases left in between. Per the germline V gene, CDR1 is SGHRS and CDR2 is YFSETQ. The CDR3 has 14 residues. The CDR3 nucleotides are TGCGCCAGCAGTTCGGGGGGGCCCTACACTGAAGCTTTCTTT. This encodes CASSSGGPYTEAFF.